A single sample is the source of the 11 T cell receptor beta chains below, sequenced in a study of cytomegalovirus exposure and HLA in healthy donors. The PCR was carried out with 60 Vbeta primers and 13 Jbeta primers. This table comes from immunoSEQ multiplex PCR, and its TCRdb copy is limited to in-frame clones, with some not included. The data hold 85,000 to 100,000 clones, with 85% to 90% observed a single time. The sample consisted of PBMCs. These receptors were collected from a man aged 18-30 years in good health and CMV-seronegative.

Only a few counts were recorded for this clone. J is TRBJ2-5 and V is TRBV5-1; 9 bases agree with TRBD2. CDR3 length: 14 residues. V was clipped by 2 bases and J by 1 base; unmatched bases: 0. Germline CDR1 SGHRS, CDR2 YFSETQ. CDR3 nucleotides: TGCGCCAGCAGCTTAGCGGGAGGCCAAGAGACCCAGTACTTC. Protein sequence: CASSLAGGQETQYF.

The chain carries TRBV11-2 and TRBJ2-2; TRBD2 agrees at 11 bases. The ends lost 5 bases at V and 7 bases at J; junction bases unmatched: 6. The CDR3 sequence is 15 residues long. Germline CDR1 is SGHAT and CDR2 is FQNNGV. This CDR3 is CASSHTSGRNGELFF. CDR3 sequence (DNA): TGTGCCAGCAGCCATACTAGCGGGAGAAACGGGGAGCTGTTTTTT.

The rearrangement uses TRBV6-5 and TRBJ1-1, with D maybe TRBD1 (6 bases). This CDR3 is 15 amino acids long. The germline V and J ends were trimmed by 6 bases and 1 base, with 15 bases remaining between them. CDR1 is MNHEY and CDR2 is SVGAGI in the germline V gene. CDR3 sequence (DNA): TGTGCCAGCAGCCACCCGGACAGACAGAACACTGAAGCTTTCTTT. Translated, it gives CASSHPDRQNTEAFF.

The chain couples TRBV27 to TRBJ2-4; 7 nucleotides agree with TRBD1. This CDR3 spans 13 amino acids. V shed 6 bases, J shed 11 bases, and the junction held 10 bases outside the gene matches. Per germline, CDR1 MNHEY and CDR2 SMNVEV (reference sequence). CDR3: CASRATGTVVQYF. DNA of the CDR3: TGTGCCAGCAGAGCAACCGGGACAGTCGTTCAGTACTTC.

The CDR3 DNA reads as TGTGCCAGCAGCGTAGAACAATCAGGGAGGGGCACTGAAGCTTTCTTT. It codes for CASSVEQSGRGTEAFF. The V gene is TRBV9, the J gene TRBJ1-1; maybe TRBD1 (5 bases). Trimming took 0 bases from V and 4 from J, leaving 16 bases between them. The germline V gene has CDR1 SGDLS and CDR2 YYNGEE. There are 16 residues in the CDR3.

The chain recombines TRBV11-3 with TRBJ2-3, with D perhaps matching TRBD1 (6 bases). V was pared by 3 bases and J by 2 bases, with 12 bases between. The CDR3 consists of 15 residues. Germline V gene lookup returns CDR1 SGHNT and CDR2 YENEEA. This CDR3 is CASSFTGSFTDTQYF. CDR3 nucleotide sequence: TGTGCCAGCAGCTTCACAGGGTCCTTCACAGATACGCAGTATTTT.

The chain employs TRBV7-9 and TRBJ1-2; the D gene is possibly TRBD1 (5 bases). Per the germline V gene, CDR1 is SEHNR and CDR2 is FQNEAQ (reference sequence). V lost 5 bases to trimming and J lost 4 bases, with 20 bases between them. CDR3 length equals 16 residues. CDR3 sequence reads: CASSPRRGEPSYGYTF. The CDR3 DNA sequence: TGTGCCAGCAGCCCCAGACGGGGGGAACCCTCCTATGGCTACACCTTC.

This clone was counted only a few times. The chain has TRBV29-1 and TRBJ2-2; the match to TRBD2 covers 14 bases. Germline lookup yields CDR1 SQVTM and CDR2 ANQGSEA. The V gene end was trimmed by 7 bases and the J gene end by 6 bases; junction bases not matched to a gene: 10. This CDR3 is 16 amino acids long. The CDR3 nucleotides are TGCAGCGCCCTGACTAGCGGGAGGGCCCTCGCCGGGGAGCTGTTTTTT. It encodes CSALTSGRALAGELFF.

The V and J genes are TRBV7-9 and TRBJ1-4; no reliable D call. Trimming took off 3 bases at V and 8 bases at J, with 13 bases between the two ends. CDR3 length equals 14 residues. CDR1 and CDR2 from the germline V gene are SEHNR and FQNEAQ (reference sequence). The CDR3 sequence: CASSFRTRGEKLFF. CDR3 DNA: TGTGCCAGCAGCTTTAGGACGCGAGGGGAAAAACTGTTTTTT.

The rearrangement joins TRBV5-1 to TRBJ1-4, with D perhaps matching TRBD1 (5 bases). The germline V and J ends were trimmed by 0 bases and 8 bases, with 11 bases remaining between them. Per the germline V gene, CDR1 is SGHRS and CDR2 is YFSETQ. The CDR3 has 14 residues. CDR3 nucleotides: TGCGCCAGCAGCTTGGGCGACAGTTGGGAAAAACTGTTTTTT. Residues: CASSLGDSWEKLFF.

The chain employs TRBV6-4 and TRBJ2-2; D call uncertain. This CDR3 has 13 amino acids. V was shortened by 10 bases and J by 1 base, with 10 bases between the two germline ends. CDR1 MRHNA and CDR2 SNTAGT come from the germline V gene. CDR3 in DNA: TGTGCCACCCTAAGTTGGAACACCGGGGAGCTGTTTTTT. Its protein is CATLSWNTGELFF.